This T cell receptor beta chain appears in the sequencing data of a study of T cells in Graves' hyperthyroidism and ophthalmopathy. The study included ophthalmopathy patients with Clinical Activity Score at least 3, NOSPECS grade at least 4 and duration under 3 months. Investigators excluded patients with uncontrolled infection, other autoimmune disease, pregnancy or lactation. Diagnoses rested on clinical symptoms, serum thyroxine and TRAb, thyroid ultrasound and orbital computed tomography. The CDR3 spans 17 residues. From germline, CDR1 is SGDLS and CDR2 YYNGEE. Trimming shortened V by 4 bases and J by 4 bases, and 20 bases separated the two germline ends. Researchers amplified the TCR beta CDR3 regions from RNA transcripts. When the TCR CDR3 underwent first-round RT-PCR, the HTBI primer set was used. TCRdb re-called the multiplex PCR reads through MiXCR, storing one row per CDR3 protein. The table includes 250,000 to 350,000 distinct CDR3 sequences, 17% detected once.

Sequencing used blood. J is TRBJ2-2 and V is TRBV9; D may be TRBD1 or TRBD2 (7 bases each). This TCR came from a woman in her fifties or sixties with Graves' ophthalmopathy. CDR3 sequence (DNA): TGTGCCAGCAGCAAACATGGGGGGGCAGGGGGCACCGGGGAGCTGTTTTTT. Translating it yields CASSKHGGAGGTGELFF.